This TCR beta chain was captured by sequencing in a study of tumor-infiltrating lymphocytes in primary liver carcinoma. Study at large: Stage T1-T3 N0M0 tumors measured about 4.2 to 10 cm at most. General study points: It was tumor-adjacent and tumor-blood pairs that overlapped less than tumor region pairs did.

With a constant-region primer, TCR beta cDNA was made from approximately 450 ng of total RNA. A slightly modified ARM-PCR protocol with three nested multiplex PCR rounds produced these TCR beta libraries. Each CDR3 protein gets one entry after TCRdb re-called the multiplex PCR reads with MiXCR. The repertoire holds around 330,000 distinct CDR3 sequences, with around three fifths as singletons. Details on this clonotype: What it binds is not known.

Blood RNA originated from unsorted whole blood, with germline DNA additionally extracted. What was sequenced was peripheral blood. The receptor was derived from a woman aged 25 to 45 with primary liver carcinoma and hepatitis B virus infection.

In nucleotides, the CDR3 is TGTGCCAGCAGCCAAGGGACAGAAAACACAGATACGCAGTATTTT. Its translation: CASSQGTENTDTQYF. V gene TRBV4-2 combines with J gene TRBJ2-3, with D maybe TRBD1 (6 bases). V shed 1 base and J shed 2 bases, with 10 bases lying between them. CDR1 and CDR2 (germline): LGHNA, YNFKEQ. The length of the CDR3 is 15 residues.